The clone carrying this T cell receptor beta chain appeared a single time. Its antigen is unknown. Despite likely unrecorded immune exposures, the donors were nominally healthy at the time of sampling. This entry comes from a study of cytomegalovirus exposure and HLA in healthy donors. The PCR used 60 Vbeta and 13 Jbeta primers. In the original workflow: An analysis that came later counted tens of millions of unique TCR beta chains, about 10 million shared. Measured with immunoSEQ multiplex PCR; TCRdb has only the in-frame clones, and not every one. The DNA was the basis for D and trimming; V, J and clone size are from that table. The sample includes roughly 54,000 clones, less than 85% seen only once; the top ten take approximately 19%. Trimming took 4 bases from V and 1 from J; bases not matched to a gene: 5. The germline gives CDR1 SGHTA, CDR2 FQGNSA. This CDR3 is built from 15 residues. Study conclusions and caveats: In vitro experiments confirmed that a few CMV-associated chains were specific for CMV antigens. Indistinguishability led to the exclusion of some V segments, TRBV6-2 and TRBV6-3 included.

Source material: PBMCs. The TCR sequence derives from a woman aged 60 to 75 in good health and CMV-seropositive. The V and J genes are TRBV7-2 and TRBJ1-2, with TRBD1 matching over 8 bases. The DNA of the CDR3 is TGTGCCAGCAGCTCAGCACAGGGGGGTAACTATGGCTACACCTTC. Its protein is CASSSAQGGNYGYTF.